One T cell receptor (beta chain) is described in this entry. Its antigen is unidentified. Generated by immunoSEQ multiplex PCR, the TCRdb table keeps only in-frame clones and is missing some. The table records tens of thousands of clones, 75% to 90% of them present only once. This sample was taken from a study of T cell responses to AZD1222 COVID-19 vaccine. The CDR3 extends over 17 amino acids. CDR1 is LNHDA and CDR2 is SQIVND in the germline V gene (reference sequence). V was clipped by 3 bases and J by 3 bases; unmatched bases: 10. Whole-study findings and limits: Repertoire collection took place solely once the T cell response had peaked. Spike-wide coverage was observed for vaccine-associated CD4 TCRs, with dominant responses at 160-218 and 743-854. Elevations in Spike-specific TCR breadth and depth followed administration of two AZD1222 doses.

The rearrangement links TRBV19 to TRBJ1-4, with 7 bases lining up with TRBD1. The sequence was obtained from an adult who received the AZD1222 COVID-19 vaccine. Sequencing used peripheral blood, obtained 28 days after the second AZD1222 dose. The CDR3 DNA reads as TGTGCCAGTAGTATTAGGACAGGCCTAGGGGCTAATGAAAAACTGTTTTTT. Translation gives CASSIRTGLGANEKLFF.